This TCR beta chain emerged from a study of CD8+CD57+ T cells in acquired aplastic anemia. The wider study: The average for DNA from sorted CD4+ and CD8+ cells was roughly 3 ug.

Study-wide findings and caveats: Patients did not significantly differ from controls in CD8+ Simpson's diversity.

The CDR3 is 14 amino acids. CDR1 is SEHNR and CDR2 is FQNEAQ in the germline V gene (reference sequence). Profiling that covered TCR beta VDJ and CDR3 relied on genomic DNA as its template. TCRdb processed the reads anew with MiXCR; each CDR3 protein has one entry. The repertoire holds just over 400,000 distinct CDR3 sequences, with about two thirds as singletons. On this clonotype: Its antigen is currently unknown.

The specimen was sorted CD4+, CD8+, or CD8+CD57+ T cells (not recorded which) from PBMCs. The chain couples TRBV7-9 to TRBJ2-7; 11 bases align to TRBD1. The source of this sequence is a human donor in good health, serving as a control. The CDR3 DNA is TGTGCCAGCAGCTCCGGACAGGGGGCTTTAGACGAGCAGGTC. Its protein is CASSSGQGALDEQV.